Presented here are 32 T cell receptor beta chains from one specimen sequenced in a study of T cell responses to AZD1222 COVID-19 vaccine. TCRdb's copy holds only in-frame clones and misses some; the assay was immunoSEQ multiplex PCR. The table lists some 130,000 clones, about nine tenths of them singletons, with approximately 1.5% in the top ten. The sample was peripheral blood, taken on day 0 of AZD1222 vaccination. The source of these receptors is an adult in good health.

This clone was observed once. The chain couples TRBV2 to TRBJ2-6, with 8 bases lining up with TRBD1. This CDR3 contains 17 residues. V lost 6 bases, J lost 4 bases, and 11 bases stayed unmatched. CDR1 is SNHLY, CDR2 FYNNEI, per germline. Here the CDR3 DNA reads TGTGCCAGCAGAGACCGGGACAGGTCGTTAGGGGCCAACGTCCTGACTTTC. The encoded protein is CASRDRDRSLGANVLTF. The entire variable domain, with the rest obtained from reference TRBV2 and TRBJ2-6, is as follows: EPEVTQTPSHQVTQMGQEVILRCVPISNHLYFYWYRQILGQKVEFLVSFYNNEISEKSEIFDDQFSVERPDGSNFTLKIRSTKLEDSAMYFCASRDRDRSLGANVLTFGAGSRLTVL.

The chain has TRBV21-1 and TRBJ2-6; the DNA was not compared with TRBD1, the D call given in the table. TRBV21-1 is given as a pseudogene. The CDR3 contains 15 residues. CDR3 DNA: TGTGCCAGCGTACCTCAGGGGCCAGGGGCCAACGTCCTGACTTTC. Translated: CASVPQGPGANVLTF.

This clone appeared a single time. This sequence joins TRBV19 and TRBJ2-1; 12 bases line up with TRBD2. The V and J ends lost 7 bases and 7 bases, in that order; junction bases with no gene match: 23. Germline V gene data show CDR1 as LNHDA and CDR2 as SQIVND (reference sequence). This CDR3 spans 20 amino acids. CDR3: CASKVVGLAGGPKHLNEQFF. The DNA of the CDR3 is TGTGCCAGTAAGGTGGTCGGGCTAGCGGGGGGGCCTAAGCATTTGAATGAGCAGTTCTTC. The whole variable domain, filled in from reference TRBV19 and TRBJ2-1, reads DGGITQSPKYLFRKEGQNVTLSCEQNLNHDAMYWYRQDPGQGLRLIYYSQIVNDFQKGDIAEGYSVSREKKESFPLTVTSAQKNPTAFYLCASKVVGLAGGPKHLNEQFFGPGTRLTVL.

The V call is TRBV10-3, the J call TRBJ1-5, with TRBD1 matching over 7 bases. The germline V gene encodes CDR1 ENHRY and CDR2 SYGVKD. The V segment lost 0 bases and the J segment 4 bases; nucleotides outside the gene matches: 9. This CDR3 is built from 17 residues. The CDR3 DNA reads TGTGCCATCAGTGAGTCGGGGGGCAGGGGGATTAATCAGCCCCAGCATTTT. Residues: CAISESGGRGINQPQHF.

The chain uses TRBV5-1 and TRBJ1-5; 8 positions agree with TRBD1. The V gene's germline CDR1 is SGHRS and CDR2 YFSETQ. Trimming took 2 bases from V and 8 from J; bases not matched to a gene: 3. This CDR3 is built from 13 residues. The CDR3 here is CASSFQGAEPQHF. The CDR3 bases are TGCGCCAGCAGCTTTCAGGGGGCTGAGCCCCAGCATTTT.

This sequence joins TRBV19 and TRBJ2-2; D remains unclear. The CDR3 sequence is 13 residues long. CDR1 is LNHDA and CDR2 is SQIVND in the germline V gene (reference sequence). V lost 2 bases, J lost 5 bases, and 6 bases lay in between. In DNA form, the CDR3 reads TGTGCCAGTAGTATACGCAGGACCGGGGAGCTGTTTTTT. Translated, it gives CASSIRRTGELFF.

The CDR3 DNA reads TGCGCCAGCAGCAGGGACAGCATGAACACTGAAGCTTTCTTT. Residues: CASSRDSMNTEAFF. The J gene is TRBJ1-1, the V gene TRBV5-1, with 7 nucleotides matching TRBD1. CDR3 length: 14 amino acids. V shed 4 bases, J shed 0 bases, and the junction held 3 bases outside the gene matches. Germline V gene lookup returns CDR1 SGHRS and CDR2 YFSETQ.

This clone was picked up a small number of times. This chain connects TRBV30 to TRBJ2-7, with D possibly being TRBD2 (6 bases). CDR1 is GTSNPN, CDR2 SVGIG, per germline (reference sequence). The CDR3 extends over 14 amino acids. V was cut by 7 bases and J by 1 base, with 17 bases left in between. The CDR3 loop is CAFRGRRGSYEQYF. CDR3 DNA: TGTGCCTTTCGGGGTAGGCGGGGATCCTACGAGCAGTACTTC.

The CDR3 spells CATEGLNSPLHF. CDR3 nucleotides: TGTGCCACCGAGGGTCTTAATTCACCCCTCCACTTT. The V call is TRBV11-2, the J call TRBJ1-6; no clear D. CDR3 length equals 12 residues. Trimming took 10 bases from V and 6 from J, leaving 10 bases between them. Germline V gene data show CDR1 as SGHAT and CDR2 as FQNNGV.

In its sample, this clone was seen a few times. The chain employs TRBV29-1 and TRBJ2-7; 9 positions agree with TRBD2. Trimming removed 7 bases from V and 7 bases from J; junction bases left unmatched: 5. Germline loops: CDR1 SQVTM, CDR2 ANQGSEA. This CDR3 is built from 11 residues. The CDR3 nucleotides are TGCAGCGGGATTAGCGGGGGTGAGCAGTACTTC. This gives the protein CSGISGGEQYF.

The chain employs TRBV7-2 and TRBJ2-3; the D is unclear. The length of the CDR3 is 13 residues. V was shortened by 5 bases and J by 3 bases, with 9 bases between the two germline ends. Per the germline V gene, CDR1 is SGHTA and CDR2 is FQGNSA. The CDR3 coding sequence is TGTGCCAGCAGCCAGGCGATAACAGATACGCAGTATTTT. This sequence encodes CASSQAITDTQYF.

This sequence joins TRBV5-5 and TRBJ2-3; 7 positions agree with TRBD1. Germline V lookup: CDR1 SGHKS, CDR2 YYEKEE (reference sequence). V trimming: 2 bases; J trimming: 0 bases; junction bases outside the gene matches: 3. The CDR3 contains 15 residues. The CDR3 DNA follows: TGTGCCAGCAGCTTACGGACAGGAAGCACAGATACGCAGTATTTT. Protein sequence: CASSLRTGSTDTQYF.

The rearrangement uses TRBV4-1 and TRBJ1-2, with D perhaps TRBD1 (5 bases). The V gene lost 7 bases and the J gene lost 7 bases, with 10 bases spanning the gap. Germline CDR1 is MGHRA and CDR2 is YSYEKL. This CDR3 is built from 11 residues. The CDR3 reads CASKTGGGYTF. The CDR3, as DNA: TGCGCCAGCAAGACTGGGGGTGGCTACACCTTC.

The genes are TRBV30 and TRBJ1-2; D may be TRBD1 (5 bases). This CDR3 is 14 amino acids long. V was cut by 2 bases and J by 4 bases, with 14 bases left in between. Germline V gene data show CDR1 as GTSNPN and CDR2 as SVGIG (reference sequence). DNA of the CDR3: TGTGCCTGGAGTTCCCGCGGGGGAAGCTATGGCTACACCTTC. It is translated as CAWSSRGGSYGYTF.

The chain recombines TRBV28 with TRBJ1-6; no firm D call. Per germline, CDR1 MDHEN and CDR2 SYDVKM. The CDR3 contains 15 residues. V lost 2 bases, J lost 6 bases, and 11 bases lay in between. CDR3 region: CASSLGSNGNSPLHF. The CDR3 coding sequence is TGTGCCAGCAGTTTAGGGTCGAACGGTAATTCACCCCTCCACTTT. Full variable domain (rest looked up from reference TRBV28 and TRBJ1-6): DVKVTQSSRYLVKRTGEKVFLECVQDMDHENMFWYRQDPGLGLRLIYFSYDVKMKEKGDIPEGYSVSREKKERFSLILESASTNQTSMYLCASSLGSNGNSPLHFGNGTRLTVT.

This clone has just one count. The chain employs TRBV28 and TRBJ1-3, with TRBD1 as a possible D gene (5 bases). This CDR3 has 15 amino acids. Germline values: CDR1 MDHEN, CDR2 SYDVKM. V lost 3 bases, J lost 0 bases, and 9 bases lay in between. In DNA, the CDR3 is TGTGCCAGCAGTTTGAGACAGAGCTCTGGAAACACCATATATTTT. It codes for CASSLRQSSGNTIYF.

This clone was counted once. The rearrangement joins TRBV7-3 to TRBJ2-2; D could derive from TRBD1 or TRBD2 (6 bases each). This CDR3 spans 16 amino acids. Germline loops: CDR1 SGHTA, CDR2 FQGTGA. V lost 5 bases to trimming and J lost 5 bases, with 18 bases between them. The CDR3 DNA sequence: TGTGCCAGCAGCCCCCCCTGGGGGGCCGGGACCGGGGAGCTGTTTTTT. Translated: CASSPPWGAGTGELFF.

For this clone: The germline gene is not matched at one end of the junction; a read error may be the cause. The CDR3: CASSIPGGYNEQLF. The CDR3, as DNA: TGTGCCAGTAGTATTCCGGGGGGATACAATGAGCAGCTCTTC. The gene calls are TRBV19 and TRBJ2-1; 7 bases match TRBD2. From germline, CDR1 is LNHDA and CDR2 SQIVND (reference sequence). The CDR3 extends over 14 amino acids.

V and J are TRBV24-1 and TRBJ1-5; 9 bases align to TRBD1. Germline-derived CDR1 and CDR2 are KGHDR and SFDVKD. V trimming: 3 bases; J trimming: 5 bases; junction bases outside the gene matches: 7. The CDR3 length is 16 residues. Written as DNA, the CDR3 is TGTGCCACCAGTGATCCCCGGACAGGGGAGGATCAGCCCCAGCATTTT. It yields the protein CATSDPRTGEDQPQHF.

Of note for this clone: This sample also contains other DNA sequences that code for the same CDR3. The J gene is TRBJ1-3, the V gene TRBV5-1, with a possible D match to TRBD1 (6 bases). In germline, CDR1 is SGHRS, CDR2 YFSETQ. V lost 0 bases, J lost 0 bases, and 10 bases lay in between. The length of the CDR3 is 16 residues. The DNA for the CDR3 is TGCGCCAGCAGCTTGGGATACAGGGCCTCTGGAAACACCATATATTTT. This translates into CASSLGYRASGNTIYF.

This chain uses TRBV6-5 with TRBJ2-5, with a possible D match to TRBD2 (6 bases). CDR1 is MNHEY and CDR2 is SVGAGI in the germline V gene. The CDR3 length is 12 residues. V lost 6 bases and J lost 4, with 9 bases in between. The CDR3 here is CASRQEGETQYF. DNA of the CDR3: TGTGCCAGCAGACAGGAGGGAGAGACCCAGTACTTC.

The chain employs TRBV30 and TRBJ2-7, with 7 bases fitting TRBD1. The CDR3 is 14 residues long. The V gene's germline CDR1 is GTSNPN and CDR2 SVGIG (reference sequence). The V segment lost 3 bases and the J segment 4 bases; nucleotides outside the gene matches: 9. CDR3: CAWSRGQYSYEQYF. CDR3 DNA sequence: TGTGCCTGGAGCCGGGGACAGTACTCGTACGAGCAGTACTTC.

The CDR3 protein is CASRYYMNTEAFF. CDR3 sequence (DNA): TGTGCCAGCAGGTATTACATGAACACTGAAGCTTTCTTT. The chain uses TRBV5-4 and TRBJ1-1; D remains unclear. Germline CDR1 is SGHNT and CDR2 is YYREEE (reference sequence). This CDR3 region has 13 residues. Trimming took off 5 bases at V and 0 bases at J, with 8 bases between the two ends.

J is TRBJ2-7 and V is TRBV18, with D unresolved. CDR1 is KGHSH and CDR2 is LQKENI in the germline V gene. The CDR3 runs to 14 residues. Trimming took 3 bases from V and 0 from J, leaving 9 bases between them. The CDR3 sequence is CASSPNTDSYEQYF. CDR3 nucleotides: TGTGCCAGCTCACCTAATACAGACTCCTACGAGCAGTACTTC.

This rearrangement joins TRBV6-5 to TRBJ1-1; the D is unclear. The germline V and J ends were trimmed by 0 bases and 0 bases, with 8 bases remaining between them. The germline CDR1 and CDR2 sequences are MNHEY and SVGAGI. The CDR3 loop spans 15 amino acids. The CDR3 sequence is CASSYSGQMNTEAFF. CDR3 in DNA: TGTGCCAGCAGTTACTCCGGGCAAATGAACACTGAAGCTTTCTTT.

This chain links TRBV5-6 with TRBJ2-1; 7 bases are shared with TRBD2. Trimming cost V 0 bases and J 1 base; bases outside gene matches: 4. Germline-derived CDR1 and CDR2 are SGHDT and YYEEEE. The CDR3 extends over 16 amino acids. The CDR3 reads CASSLADGRSYNEQFF. Here the CDR3 DNA reads TGTGCCAGCAGCTTGGCCGACGGGAGGTCCTACAATGAGCAGTTCTTC.

Only one count was recorded for this clone. This rearrangement joins TRBV6-6 to TRBJ1-5; 8 nucleotides match TRBD1. The J segment lost 4 bases and the V segment lost 2 bases, leaving 4 bases of the junction unmatched. Germline CDR1 and CDR2: MNHNY and SVGAGI (reference sequence). CDR3 length equals 15 residues. CDR3 loop: CASSYPGQGNQPQHF. The CDR3 DNA reads as TGTGCCAGCAGTTACCCAGGACAGGGTAATCAGCCCCAGCATTTT.

This clone was counted a single time. The genes are TRBV19 and TRBJ2-7; 8 bases map to TRBD2. The CDR3 has 15 residues. V lost 3 bases and J lost 2; bases outside the gene matches: 6. Looked up from germline, CDR1 is LNHDA and CDR2 is SQIVND (reference sequence). The CDR3 region has the DNA TGTGCCAGTAGTATTTCGAGCGGGGGTACCTACGAGCAGTACTTC. Translation: CASSISSGGTYEQYF.

The chain joins TRBV6-5 to TRBJ1-1; possible D gene TRBD1, 5 bases. This CDR3 has 13 amino acids. V was trimmed by 8 bases and J by 4 bases, leaving 14 bases between them. Germline assignment: CDR1 MNHEY and CDR2 SVGAGI. In DNA form, the CDR3 reads TGTGCCAGCTTAAGACGGGGGGGCACTGAAGCTTTCTTT. Translation gives CASLRRGGTEAFF.

This clone appeared once. Other nucleotide sequences in the sample specify the same CDR3. The chain couples TRBV18 to TRBJ2-3; D is undetermined. The CDR3 is 11 amino acids. Germline CDR1 is KGHSH and CDR2 is LQKENI. The germline V and J ends were trimmed by 6 bases and 6 bases, with 7 bases remaining between them. CDR3 nucleotide sequence: TGTGCCAGCTCCCCGGAGGATACGCAGTATTTT. Its protein product is CASSPEDTQYF.

As concerns this clone: Other DNA sequences in this sample translate to the same CDR3. This chain connects TRBV7-8 to TRBJ1-2, with TRBD1 identical over 10 bases. The germline CDR1 and CDR2 sequences are SGHVS and FQNEAQ. The CDR3 is made up of 13 amino acids. V shed 5 bases and J 5 bases; nucleotides not matched to a gene: 2. CDR3 DNA: TGTGCCAGCAGCCGGACAGGGGGTTATGGCTACACCTTC. The encoded protein is CASSRTGGYGYTF.

The chain links TRBV7-9 to TRBJ1-6; 10 nucleotides line up with TRBD1. This CDR3 region has 14 residues. Germline CDR1 and CDR2: SEHNR and FQNEAQ (reference sequence). Unmatched junction bases numbered 4, after V lost 6 bases and J lost 8 bases. Here the CDR3 DNA reads TGTGCCAGCAGTATGACAGGGGGCGATTCACCCCTCCACTTT. Its translation is CASSMTGGDSPLHF. Combining the CDR3 with reference TRBV7-9 and TRBJ1-6 gives the whole variable domain DTGVSQNPRHKITKRGQNVTFRCDPISEHNRLYWYRQTLGQGPEFLTYFQNEAQLEKSRLLSDRFSAERPKGSFSTLEIQRTEQGDSAMYLCASSMTGGDSPLHFGNGTRLTVT.